The 22 T cell receptor beta chains below come from one sample, sequenced in a study of cytomegalovirus exposure and HLA in healthy donors. With 60 Vbeta and 13 Jbeta primers, the PCR was carried out. This table comes from immunoSEQ multiplex PCR, and its TCRdb copy is limited to in-frame clones, with some not included. Of tens of thousands of clones listed, roughly 80% are singletons. The material sequenced was PBMCs. These receptors all stem from a man aged 25-40 years in good health and CMV-seronegative.

The J gene is TRBJ1-1, the V gene TRBV6-6; 8 bases map to TRBD1. V lost 11 bases to trimming and J lost 2 bases; unmatched junction nucleotides: 10. Germline V gene lookup returns CDR1 MNHNY and CDR2 SVGAGI (reference sequence). The CDR3 covers 14 residues. The CDR3, as DNA: TGTGCCGGCCAGGGGGCCGGAGGTAACACTGAAGCTTTCTTT. Its translation is CAGQGAGGNTEAFF.

Points on this clone: An end of the junction differs from the germline gene, which may be a read error. This sequence joins TRBV7-9 and TRBJ1-1; unclear D gene. Per germline, CDR1 SEHNR and CDR2 FQNEAQ (reference sequence). This CDR3 has 12 residues. The CDR3 loop is CSSTGSGTEAFF. The CDR3 coding sequence is TGTTCCAGCACCGGGAGTGGGACTGAAGCTTTCTTT.

The chain carries TRBV19 and TRBJ2-5; 7 nucleotides align to TRBD1. Germline V CDR1 and CDR2: LNHDA, SQIVND (reference sequence). Trimming at V came to 3 bases and at J to 5 bases, leaving 6 bases not matched to a gene. The CDR3 covers 14 residues. The DNA of the CDR3 is TGTGCCAGTAGTATCCGACAGGGTGAGGAGACCCAGTACTTC. It translates to CASSIRQGEETQYF.

This clone was recorded only once. The chain combines TRBV27 with TRBJ1-3, with D hard to call. This CDR3 is 13 amino acids long. The V and J ends lost 3 bases and 3 bases respectively, with 6 bases between them. Per the germline V gene, CDR1 is MNHEY and CDR2 is SMNVEV (reference sequence). The CDR3 DNA sequence: TGTGCCAGCAGTTTGCTCGGTGGAAACACCATATATTTT. This codes for CASSLLGGNTIYF.

The chain couples TRBV6-1 to TRBJ2-1; D may be TRBD1 (6 bases). Trimming removed 10 bases at V and 0 bases at J, with 16 bases between. Germline V lookup: CDR1 MNHNS, CDR2 SASEGT. The CDR3 length is 15 residues. CDR3 in DNA: TGTGCCACGCGACAGGCCCCTAACTCCTACAATGAGCAGTTCTTC. Amino acid sequence: CATRQAPNSYNEQFF.

This clone was seen more than once but under ten times. The chain recombines TRBV4-2 with TRBJ1-3; 8 positions match TRBD1. This CDR3 contains 16 residues. Trimming cost V 2 bases and J 0 bases; bases outside gene matches: 3. The germline CDR1 and CDR2 sequences are LGHNA and YNFKEQ. The CDR3 region has the DNA TGTGCCAGCAGCCAATTGGACAGGGACTCTGGAAACACCATATATTTT. Protein product: CASSQLDRDSGNTIYF.

The V call is TRBV30, the J call TRBJ2-5, with D possibly matching TRBD1 (5 bases). The CDR3 is 12 residues long. V was trimmed by 4 bases and J by 5 bases, leaving 11 bases between them. Looked up from germline, CDR1 is GTSNPN and CDR2 is SVGIG (reference sequence). The CDR3 DNA is TGTGCCTGGACCCAGGGTCGGGAGACCCAGTACTTC. Translated: CAWTQGRETQYF.

The chain couples TRBV2 to TRBJ1-1; TRBD1 matches at 9 bases. This CDR3 has 16 amino acids. Trimming took 5 bases from V and 4 from J; bases not matched to a gene: 11. From germline, CDR1 is SNHLY and CDR2 FYNNEI. CDR3 nucleotide sequence: TGTGCCAGCAGTCACATACCCGACAGGGGGGCCACTGAAGCTTTCTTT. It is translated as CASSHIPDRGATEAFF.

The rearrangement links TRBV28 to TRBJ2-2; TRBD1 matches 8 bases. CDR3 length: 20 amino acids. Losses at the gene ends were 8 bases for V and 0 bases for J; bases not matched to a gene: 20. Germline V CDR1 and CDR2: MDHEN, SYDVKM. In nucleotides, the CDR3 is TGTGCCAGCCCTTCCGTTATAGCCGGGACAGGACACTCGAACACCGGGGAGCTGTTTTTT. Translation gives CASPSVIAGTGHSNTGELFF.

V and J are TRBV28 and TRBJ1-2, with 7 bases lining up with TRBD1. V trimming: 5 bases; J trimming: 4 bases; junction bases outside the gene matches: 13. Germline values: CDR1 MDHEN, CDR2 SYDVKM. The CDR3 extends over 16 amino acids. The CDR3 reads CASSPDPGQGVYGYTF. CDR3 coding DNA: TGTGCCAGCAGTCCAGACCCGGGGCAGGGGGTCTATGGCTACACCTTC.

V gene TRBV27 combines with J gene TRBJ1-1; D unresolved. The germline V gene has CDR1 MNHEY and CDR2 SMNVEV (reference sequence). Deletions cut 0 bases from V and 1 base from J, with 15 bases between. The CDR3 is 17 residues long. The CDR3 DNA reads as TGTGCCAGCAGTTTATCCGACCCACACGGGAAGAACACTGAAGCTTTCTTT. Translated, it gives CASSLSDPHGKNTEAFF.

V and J are TRBV21-1 and TRBJ1-5. TRBV21-1 is a pseudogene. This CDR3 is 18 amino acids long. The CDR3 nucleotides are TGTGCCAGCAGCGCAAGAAGTGGTGATGGGGAGGGAAATCAGCCCCAGCATTTT. Its protein product is CASSARSGDGEGNQPQHF.

In its sample, this clone was seen a few times. The chain employs TRBV29-1 and TRBJ1-2; TRBD1 agrees at 8 bases. The CDR3 runs to 12 residues. CDR1 SQVTM and CDR2 ANQGSEA come from the germline V gene. V lost 7 bases, J lost 8 bases, and 9 bases stayed unmatched. The DNA of the CDR3 is TGCAGCGGAGACTCTGGACAGGGCGGCTACACCTTC. It translates to CSGDSGQGGYTF.

The chain has TRBV27 and TRBJ2-5; TRBD1 agrees at 9 bases. The CDR3 is 15 residues long. Germline CDR1 and CDR2: MNHEY and SMNVEV (reference sequence). V was pared by 7 bases and J by 2 bases, with 8 bases of the junction left unmatched. The chain's CDR3 is CASKTGQGPQETQYF. The CDR3 DNA reads as TGTGCCAGCAAGACGGGACAGGGCCCACAAGAGACCCAGTACTTC.

The V call is TRBV28, the J call TRBJ1-1; TRBD1 aligns across 8 bases. The germline CDR1 and CDR2 sequences are MDHEN and SYDVKM. V shed 5 bases, J shed 4 bases, and the junction held 9 bases outside the gene matches. The CDR3 is 15 residues long. The CDR3: CASSPVTGVVTEAFF. In nucleotides, the CDR3 is TGTGCCAGCAGTCCAGTGACAGGGGTTGTCACTGAAGCTTTCTTT.

The chain uses TRBV7-2 and TRBJ1-3, with D unclear. The CDR3 extends over 17 amino acids. Germline-derived CDR1 and CDR2 are SGHTA and FQGNSA. V was cut by 5 bases and J by 0 bases, with 17 bases left in between. CDR3 DNA: TGTGCCAGCAGCCGCGAGCTTAGCGGCATCTCTGGAAACACCATATATTTT. Translation: CASSRELSGISGNTIYF.

V and J are TRBV5-1 and TRBJ1-6; 7 nucleotides line up with TRBD1. With V trimmed by 6 bases and J by 7 bases, 10 bases remained unmatched. This CDR3 has 15 amino acids. CDR1 is SGHRS and CDR2 is YFSETQ in the germline V gene. The CDR3 nucleotides are TGCGCCAGCAAGCGTGTGACAGGGCCCAATTCACCCCTCCACTTT. This codes for CASKRVTGPNSPLHF.

The chain is built from TRBV25-1 and TRBJ1-2, with unresolved D. The length of the CDR3 is 14 residues. Per the germline V gene, CDR1 is MGHDK and CDR2 is SYGVNS. Trimming cost V 2 bases and J 4 bases, with 11 bases left between them. In DNA, the CDR3 is TGTGCCAGCAGTGAAAGGGAGGGATTCTATGGCTACACCTTC. This codes for CASSEREGFYGYTF.

The chain employs TRBV27 and TRBJ2-5; 11 bases fit TRBD2. Germline trimming cut 6 bases from V and 5 bases from J; bases unmatched to any gene: 11. From germline, CDR1 is MNHEY and CDR2 SMNVEV (reference sequence). This CDR3 contains 16 residues. Here the CDR3 DNA reads TGTGCCAGCAGGGCCAATAGCGGGGGGGGTGTGGAGACCCAGTACTTC. Its translation is CASRANSGGGVETQYF.

This rearrangement joins TRBV30 to TRBJ2-7, with 10 bases fitting TRBD1. The CDR3 is made up of 13 amino acids. Germline values: CDR1 GTSNPN, CDR2 SVGIG (reference sequence). Trimming took 4 bases from V and 3 from J; bases not matched to a gene: 3. As DNA, the CDR3 is TGTGCCTGGATGGGGACAGGGGACTACGAGCAGTACTTC. It codes for CAWMGTGDYEQYF.

The V call is TRBV4-3, the J call TRBJ1-6, with 10 bases identical to TRBD1. V gave up 0 bases and J gave up 6 bases; unmatched junction bases: 11. Germline values: CDR1 LGHNA, CDR2 YSLEER. This CDR3 spans 19 amino acids. The CDR3 sequence: CASSQDGGQGLWGNSPLHF. The CDR3 bases are TGCGCCAGCAGCCAAGATGGGGGACAGGGGCTATGGGGTAATTCACCCCTCCACTTT.

The chain combines TRBV4-2 with TRBJ2-7; D remains ambiguous. This CDR3 has 13 amino acids. Germline assignment: CDR1 LGHNA and CDR2 YNFKEQ. The germline V and J ends were trimmed by 1 base and 3 bases, with 7 bases remaining between them. CDR3 in amino acids: CASSQVGDYEQYF. CDR3 nucleotide sequence: TGTGCCAGCAGCCAAGTAGGAGACTACGAGCAGTACTTC.